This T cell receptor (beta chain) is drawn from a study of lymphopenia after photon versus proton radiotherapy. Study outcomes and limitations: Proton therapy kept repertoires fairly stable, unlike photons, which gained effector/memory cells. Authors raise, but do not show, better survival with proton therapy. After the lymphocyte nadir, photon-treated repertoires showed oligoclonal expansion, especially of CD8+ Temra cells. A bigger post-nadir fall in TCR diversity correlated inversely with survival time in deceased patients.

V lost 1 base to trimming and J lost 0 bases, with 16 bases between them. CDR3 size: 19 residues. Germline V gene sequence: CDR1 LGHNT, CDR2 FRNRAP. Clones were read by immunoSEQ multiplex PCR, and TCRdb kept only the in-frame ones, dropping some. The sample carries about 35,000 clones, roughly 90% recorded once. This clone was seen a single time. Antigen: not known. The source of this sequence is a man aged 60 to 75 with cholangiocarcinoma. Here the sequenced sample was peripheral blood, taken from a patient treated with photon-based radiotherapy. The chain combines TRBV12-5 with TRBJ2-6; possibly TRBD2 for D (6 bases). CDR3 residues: CASGLAPPHGSSGANVLTF. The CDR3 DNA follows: TGTGCTAGTGGTTTGGCCCCCCCCCACGGGAGCTCTGGGGCCAACGTCCTGACTTTC.